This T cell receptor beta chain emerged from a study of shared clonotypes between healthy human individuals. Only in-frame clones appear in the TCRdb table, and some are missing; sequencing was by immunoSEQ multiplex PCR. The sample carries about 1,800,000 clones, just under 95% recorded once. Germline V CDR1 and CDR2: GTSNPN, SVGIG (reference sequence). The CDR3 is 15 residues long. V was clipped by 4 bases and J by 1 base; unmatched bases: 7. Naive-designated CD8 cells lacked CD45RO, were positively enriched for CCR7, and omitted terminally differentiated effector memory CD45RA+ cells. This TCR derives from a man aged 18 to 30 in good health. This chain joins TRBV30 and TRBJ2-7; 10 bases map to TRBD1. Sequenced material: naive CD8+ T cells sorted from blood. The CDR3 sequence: CAWKYLGQGSYEQYF. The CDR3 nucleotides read TGTGCCTGGAAGTATCTGGGACAGGGGTCCTACGAGCAGTACTTC.